This T cell receptor (beta chain) was captured in a study of shared clonotypes between healthy human individuals. Assay used: immunoSEQ multiplex PCR; TCRdb lists only in-frame clones, some missing. The data show over a million clones, approximately 96% seen once. The trim removed 4 bases at V and 6 bases at J, leaving 10 bases unmatched. From germline, CDR1 is SGHRS and CDR2 YFSETQ. This CDR3 comprises 14 residues. The chain links TRBV5-1 to TRBJ2-7; 7 bases align to TRBD2. The sequenced sample was naive CD4+ T cells sorted from blood. Subset denoted: CD45RA+ positively selected. The TCR sequence derives from a man in his thirties or forties in good health. The CDR3, as DNA: TGCGCCAGCAGCACTTGGACTAGTTATGGCGAGCAGTACTTC. Its protein is CASSTWTSYGEQYF.